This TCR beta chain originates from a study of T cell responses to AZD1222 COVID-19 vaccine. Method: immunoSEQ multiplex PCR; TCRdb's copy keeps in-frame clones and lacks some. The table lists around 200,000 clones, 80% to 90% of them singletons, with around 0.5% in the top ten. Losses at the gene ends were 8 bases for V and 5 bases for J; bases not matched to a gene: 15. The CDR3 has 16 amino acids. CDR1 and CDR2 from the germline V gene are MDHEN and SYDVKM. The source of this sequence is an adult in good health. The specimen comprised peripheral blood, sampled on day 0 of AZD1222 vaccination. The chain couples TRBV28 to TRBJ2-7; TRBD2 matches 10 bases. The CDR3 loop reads CASCKREGNSWDEQYF. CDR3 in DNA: TGTGCCAGCTGTAAGCGGGAGGGGAACTCCTGGGACGAGCAGTACTTC.